This T cell receptor beta chain was identified in a study of low-dose radiotherapy and immunotherapy resistance in tumors (dated by TCRdb to 2021 to 2024). For the study in its entirety: In Cohort 1, each fraction delivered 0.5 Gy every 2 weeks, and the prescribed total PTV dose was 6.5 Gy. For Cohort 2, the dose was 1 Gy per fraction given every two weeks, adding up to 13 Gy in total across 26 weeks. Patients were given nivolumab as a 240 mg flat dose every two weeks and ipilimumab at 1 mg/kg every six weeks, with both drugs delivered intravenously. Every two weeks, patients got intravenous cyclophosphamide at 200 mg/m2, given one day ahead of each radiation and immunotherapy administration. Starting on cycle 1 day 1, patients took 300 mg of aspirin by mouth once daily for four cycles. The trial did not randomize participants into treatment groups. Eight patients were included in the translational analysis, namely three from the first dose cohort plus the first five from the second dose cohort.

What the time point label conveys for this sample: before trial treatment. Donors were enrolled in RACIN, a single-arm phase I dose-escalation trial in which nivolumab, ipilimumab, aspirin, low-dose cyclophosphamide and low-dose radiotherapy were combined. Eligible patients had advanced, TIL-negative solid tumors. The instrument was an Illumina HiSeq 2500. First-strand cDNA was synthesized with Superscript III and a set of TRAV- and TRBV-specific primers, covering both TCRalpha and TCRbeta chains. TCRs were amplified for 20 PCR cycles with Phusion, using a constant-region primer paired with the adapter attached to the V primers. The isolated mRNA was amplified using the MessageAmp II aRNA Amplification Kit, with in vitro transcription performed for roughly 16 hours at 37 degrees C. The Dynabeads mRNA DIRECT Purification Kit was used to isolate the mRNA for TCR sequencing. A second approximately 23-cycle Phusion PCR added indexed Illumina adapters, and products were purified with AMPure XP beads. Regarding the original processing steps: Custom Perl scripts pooled TCR sequences encoding the same protein, removed out-of-frame sequences and computed each clonotype's abundance. Any TCR sequence backed by just one read was left out of the analysis. Repertoire metrics included Shannon entropy, Gini index, clonality, richness, and frequency of TCRs shared between repertoires. In TCRdb, the public reads were trimmed at Q25 with fastp and aligned with MiXCR, with productive beta chains retained. Duplicate CDR3 protein sequences are folded into a single record with the most common DNA and genes. V and J calls and clone size were set by TCRdb, not the authors. Within this sample are about 39,000 distinct CDR3 sequences, with around a third of them counted one time only. The ten largest clones capture around 3.5% of the sample.

With respect to this clonotype: Its antigen is not yet known. No DNA is shown, since the ends of the CDR3 on it are uncertain; the CDR3 is the one TCRdb lists.

Measured from the cysteine to the phenylalanine, the CDR3 is 24 residues long. CDR1 and CDR2 are read off the germline V gene (reference sequence) as SGHKS and YYEKEE. The receptor was derived from a male donor with gallbladder cancer. The source was PBMCs, collected before treatment. The chain links TRBV5-5 with TRBJ2-2; TRBD2 was called by the table and not checked on the DNA. CDR3 reads: CASTNQTSMYLCASSQTSLGELFF.